This T cell receptor (beta chain) is from a study of OX40 agonist ivuxolimab in advanced cancers. The CDR3 length is 15 residues. V was shortened by 1 base and J by 6 bases, with 14 bases between the two germline ends. Germline CDR1 and CDR2: MGHRA and YSYEKL. Using immunoSEQ multiplex PCR, the repertoire was profiled, and TCRdb retains in-frame clones only, with some absent. The repertoire holds 40,000 or so clones, around nine tenths seen once, with approximately 13% in the top ten. This receptor was taken from an adult with an advanced solid tumor such as melanoma, head and neck, liver or kidney cancer. The rearrangement joins TRBV4-1 to TRBJ2-3; tentatively, D is TRBD1 or TRBD2 (6 bases each). The specimen was CD4+ or CD8+ T cells sorted from blood, collected in a trial of the OX40 agonist ivuxolimab. CDR3 sequence (DNA): TGCGCCAGCAGCCAAGGTGGGGGGCCATGGGATACGCAGTATTTT. Translation gives CASSQGGGPWDTQYF.